What follows describes a single T cell receptor beta chain. The sample comes from a study of blood T cell repertoires in COVID-19. Overall study: Sample material is recorded as cDNA or gDNA derived from T cells, B-cell-depleted T cells, or PBMCs.

Here immunoSEQ multiplex PCR was the method, and the copy in TCRdb shows in-frame clones only, minus some. The sample has roughly 250,000 clones; about 87% are singletons. The J segment lost 4 bases and the V segment lost 5 bases, leaving 9 bases of the junction unmatched. The length of the CDR3 is 16 residues. CDR1 and CDR2 (germline): SGHTA, FQGTGA. Cohort placement rested on clinical history that participants reported themselves. Donors in Cohort 3 counted as recovered after two negative PCRs, clearance, or symptom resolution. This clonotype was obtained from a woman in her fifties or sixties who had recovered from COVID-19. The chain recombines TRBV7-3 with TRBJ2-2, with 8 bases fitting TRBD2. The specimen was PBMCs or T cells enriched from blood (not recorded which). CDR3 nucleotide sequence: TGTGCCAGCAGCCCCAGAGCGGGAGCCCGCACCGGGGAGCTGTTTTTT. Protein product: CASSPRAGARTGELFF.